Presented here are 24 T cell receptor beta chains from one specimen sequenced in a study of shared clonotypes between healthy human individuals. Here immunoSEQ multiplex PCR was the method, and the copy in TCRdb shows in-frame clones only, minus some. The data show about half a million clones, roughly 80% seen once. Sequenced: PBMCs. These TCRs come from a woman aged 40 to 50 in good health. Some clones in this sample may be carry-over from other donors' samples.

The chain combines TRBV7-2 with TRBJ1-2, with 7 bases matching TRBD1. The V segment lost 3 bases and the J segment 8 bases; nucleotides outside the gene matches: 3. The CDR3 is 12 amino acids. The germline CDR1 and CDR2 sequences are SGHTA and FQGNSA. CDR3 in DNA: TGTGCCAGCAGCTTTTACAGGGGCGGCTACACCTTC. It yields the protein CASSFYRGGYTF.

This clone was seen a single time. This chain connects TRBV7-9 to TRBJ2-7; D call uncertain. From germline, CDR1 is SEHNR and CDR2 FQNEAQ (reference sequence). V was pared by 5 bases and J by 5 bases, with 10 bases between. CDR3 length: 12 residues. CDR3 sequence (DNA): TGTGCCAGCAGCGAGGTGGCCCACGAGCAGTACTTC. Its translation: CASSEVAHEQYF.

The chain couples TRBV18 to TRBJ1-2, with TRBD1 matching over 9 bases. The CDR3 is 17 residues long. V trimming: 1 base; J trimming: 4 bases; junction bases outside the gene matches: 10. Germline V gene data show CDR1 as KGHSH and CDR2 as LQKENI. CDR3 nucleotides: TGTGCCAGCTCACCACGGTTACAGGGGGCGCTGAGCTATGGCTACACCTTC. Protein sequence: CASSPRLQGALSYGYTF.

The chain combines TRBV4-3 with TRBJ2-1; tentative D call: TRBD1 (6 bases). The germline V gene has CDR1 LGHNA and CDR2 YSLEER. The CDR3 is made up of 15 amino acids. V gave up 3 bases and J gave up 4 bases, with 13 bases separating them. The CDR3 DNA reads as TGCGCCAGCAGCCAGACAGGTGGGCGGTACAATGAGCAGTTCTTC. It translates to CASSQTGGRYNEQFF.

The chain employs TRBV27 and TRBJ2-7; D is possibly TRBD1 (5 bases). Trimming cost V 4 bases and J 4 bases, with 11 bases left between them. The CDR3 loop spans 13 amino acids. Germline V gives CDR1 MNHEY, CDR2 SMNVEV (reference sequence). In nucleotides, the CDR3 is TGTGCCAGCAGTTCTTACAGGAATTACGAGCAGTACTTC. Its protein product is CASSSYRNYEQYF.

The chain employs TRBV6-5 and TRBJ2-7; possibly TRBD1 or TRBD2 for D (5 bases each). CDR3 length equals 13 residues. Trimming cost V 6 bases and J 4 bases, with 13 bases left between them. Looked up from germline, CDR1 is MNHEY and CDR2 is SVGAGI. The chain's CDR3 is CASRPGPSYEQYF. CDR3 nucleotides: TGTGCCAGCAGACCGGGACCCAGTTACGAGCAGTACTTC.

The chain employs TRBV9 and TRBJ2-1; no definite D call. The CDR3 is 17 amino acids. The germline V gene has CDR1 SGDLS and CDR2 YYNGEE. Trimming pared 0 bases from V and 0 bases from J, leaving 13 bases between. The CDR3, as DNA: TGTGCCAGCAGCGTAGAGATAGACTCGAGCTCCTACAATGAGCAGTTCTTC. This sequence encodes CASSVEIDSSSYNEQFF.

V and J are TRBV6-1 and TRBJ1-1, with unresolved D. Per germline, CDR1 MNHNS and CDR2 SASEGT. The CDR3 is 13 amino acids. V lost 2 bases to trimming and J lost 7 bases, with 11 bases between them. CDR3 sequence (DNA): TGTGCCAGCAGTGAACTGGGGTTGGATGAAGCTTTCTTT. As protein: CASSELGLDEAFF.

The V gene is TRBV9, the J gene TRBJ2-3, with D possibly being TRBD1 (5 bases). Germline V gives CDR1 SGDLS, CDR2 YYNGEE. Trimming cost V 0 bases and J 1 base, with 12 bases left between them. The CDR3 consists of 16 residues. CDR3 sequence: CASSVVPQGGTDTQYF. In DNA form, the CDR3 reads TGTGCCAGCAGCGTAGTTCCTCAGGGTGGCACAGATACGCAGTATTTT.

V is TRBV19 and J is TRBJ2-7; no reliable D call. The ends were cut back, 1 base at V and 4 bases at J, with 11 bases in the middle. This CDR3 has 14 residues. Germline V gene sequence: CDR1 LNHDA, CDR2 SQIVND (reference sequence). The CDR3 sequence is CASSIGSGLYEQYF. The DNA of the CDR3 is TGTGCCAGTAGTATAGGCAGTGGGCTTTACGAGCAGTACTTC.

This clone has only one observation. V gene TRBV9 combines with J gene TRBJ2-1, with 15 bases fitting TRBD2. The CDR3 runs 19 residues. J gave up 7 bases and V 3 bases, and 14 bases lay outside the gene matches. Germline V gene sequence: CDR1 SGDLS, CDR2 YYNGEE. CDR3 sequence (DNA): TGTGCCAGCAGCGCCCAGACCCCGGGACTAGCGGGAGGACGAAATGAGCAGTTCTTC. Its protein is CASSAQTPGLAGGRNEQFF.

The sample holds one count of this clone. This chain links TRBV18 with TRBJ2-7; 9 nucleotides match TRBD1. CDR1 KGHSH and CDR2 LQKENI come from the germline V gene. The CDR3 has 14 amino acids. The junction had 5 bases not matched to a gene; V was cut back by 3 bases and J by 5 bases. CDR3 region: CASSPVTGGHEQYF. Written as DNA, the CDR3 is TGTGCCAGCTCACCCGTGACAGGGGGTCACGAGCAGTACTTC.

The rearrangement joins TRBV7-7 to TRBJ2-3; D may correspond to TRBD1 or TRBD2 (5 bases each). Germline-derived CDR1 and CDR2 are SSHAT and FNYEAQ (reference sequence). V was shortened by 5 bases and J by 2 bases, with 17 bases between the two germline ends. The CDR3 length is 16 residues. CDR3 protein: CASSLGVGRYTDTQYF. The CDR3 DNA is TGTGCCAGCAGCCTGGGGGTAGGCAGATACACAGATACGCAGTATTTT.

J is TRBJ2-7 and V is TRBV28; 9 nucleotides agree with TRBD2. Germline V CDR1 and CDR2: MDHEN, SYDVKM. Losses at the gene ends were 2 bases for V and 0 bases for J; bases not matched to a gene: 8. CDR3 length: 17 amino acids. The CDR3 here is CASSLGVGSGSSYEQYF. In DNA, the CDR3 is TGTGCCAGCAGTTTAGGCGTCGGTAGCGGGAGCTCCTACGAGCAGTACTTC.

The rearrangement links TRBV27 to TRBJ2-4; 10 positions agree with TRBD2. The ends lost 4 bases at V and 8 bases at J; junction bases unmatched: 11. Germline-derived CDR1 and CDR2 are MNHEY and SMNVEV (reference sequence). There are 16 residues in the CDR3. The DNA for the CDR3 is TGTGCCAGCAGTTCCCAGCGGGAGGGCCCAAAGGACATTCAGTACTTC. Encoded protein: CASSSQREGPKDIQYF.

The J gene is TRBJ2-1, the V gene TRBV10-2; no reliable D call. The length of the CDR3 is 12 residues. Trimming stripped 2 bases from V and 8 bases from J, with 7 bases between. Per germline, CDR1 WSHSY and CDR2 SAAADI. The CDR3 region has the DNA TGCGCCAGCAGTGAGCCGAGGTATGAGCAGTTCTTC. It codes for CASSEPRYEQFF.

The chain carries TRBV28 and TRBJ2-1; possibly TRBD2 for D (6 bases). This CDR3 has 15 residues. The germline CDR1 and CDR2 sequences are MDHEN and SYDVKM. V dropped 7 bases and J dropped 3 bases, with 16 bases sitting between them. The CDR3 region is CASKPGGKLYNEQFF. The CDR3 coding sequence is TGTGCCAGCAAGCCCGGCGGGAAGCTCTACAATGAGCAGTTCTTC. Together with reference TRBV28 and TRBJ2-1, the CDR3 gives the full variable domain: DVKVTQSSRYLVKRTGEKVFLECVQDMDHENMFWYRQDPGLGLRLIYFSYDVKMKEKGDIPEGYSVSREKKERFSLILESASTNQTSMYLCASKPGGKLYNEQFFGPGTRLTVL.

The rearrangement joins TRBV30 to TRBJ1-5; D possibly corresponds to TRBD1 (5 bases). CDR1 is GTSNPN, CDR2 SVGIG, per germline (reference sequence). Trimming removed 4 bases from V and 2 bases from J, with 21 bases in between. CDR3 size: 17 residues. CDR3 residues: CAWTEPGFGAGNQPQHF. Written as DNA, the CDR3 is TGTGCCTGGACCGAACCAGGCTTTGGGGCGGGCAATCAGCCCCAGCATTTT.

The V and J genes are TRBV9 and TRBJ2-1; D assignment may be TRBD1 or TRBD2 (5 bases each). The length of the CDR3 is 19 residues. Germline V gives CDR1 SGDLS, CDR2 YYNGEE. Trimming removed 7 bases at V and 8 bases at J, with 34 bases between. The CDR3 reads CASGSDGGLPDLNTHEQFF. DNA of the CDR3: TGTGCCAGCGGGAGCGATGGGGGTCTCCCTGACCTAAACACTCATGAGCAGTTCTTC.

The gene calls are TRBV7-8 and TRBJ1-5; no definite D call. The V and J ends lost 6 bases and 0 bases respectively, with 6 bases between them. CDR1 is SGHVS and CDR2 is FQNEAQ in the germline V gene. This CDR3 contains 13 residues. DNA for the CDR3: TGTGCCAGCAGAGACGATAGCAATCAGCCCCAGCATTTT. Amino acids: CASRDDSNQPQHF.

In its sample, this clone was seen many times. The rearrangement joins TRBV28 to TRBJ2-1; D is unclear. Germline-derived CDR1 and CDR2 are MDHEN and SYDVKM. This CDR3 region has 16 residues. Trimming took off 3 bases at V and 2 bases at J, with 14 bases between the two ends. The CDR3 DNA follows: TGTGCCAGCAGTTTCCTCCTGGCTAACACCTACAATGAGCAGTTCTTC. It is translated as CASSFLLANTYNEQFF. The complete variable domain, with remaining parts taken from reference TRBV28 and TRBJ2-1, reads DVKVTQSSRYLVKRTGEKVFLECVQDMDHENMFWYRQDPGLGLRLIYFSYDVKMKEKGDIPEGYSVSREKKERFSLILESASTNQTSMYLCASSFLLANTYNEQFFGPGTRLTVL.

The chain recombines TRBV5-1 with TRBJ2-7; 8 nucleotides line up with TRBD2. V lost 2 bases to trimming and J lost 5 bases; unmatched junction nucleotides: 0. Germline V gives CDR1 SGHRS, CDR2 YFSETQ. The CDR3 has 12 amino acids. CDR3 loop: CASSLAGDEQYF. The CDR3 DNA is TGCGCCAGCAGCTTAGCGGGAGACGAGCAGTACTTC.

The CDR3 spells CSVNSGTSTDTQYF. The DNA of the CDR3 is TGCAGCGTCAATAGCGGAACTAGCACAGATACGCAGTATTTT. The chain joins TRBV29-1 to TRBJ2-3; a possible D gene is TRBD2 (6 bases). The germline V gene encodes CDR1 SQVTM and CDR2 ANQGSEA. This CDR3 has 14 residues. V was clipped by 6 bases and J by 0 bases, with 13 bases between them.

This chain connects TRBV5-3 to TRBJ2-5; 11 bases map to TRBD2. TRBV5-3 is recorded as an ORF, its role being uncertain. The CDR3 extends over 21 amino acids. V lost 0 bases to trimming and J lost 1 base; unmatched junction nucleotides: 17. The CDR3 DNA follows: TGTGCCAGAAGCTTGGCACCACTAGCGGGAGCGCCACCAGGACCCCAAGAGACCCAGTACTTC. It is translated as CARSLAPLAGAPPGPQETQYF.